This entry features one TCR beta chain sequence. CDR1 MNHEY and CDR2 SMNVEV come from the germline V gene (reference sequence). The CDR3 is 14 amino acids. A template switching step added UMIs, each with a 6-nucleotide sample barcode. TCRdb reworked the 5' RACE reads into one entry per CDR3 protein, no DNA. With 150,000 to 200,000 distinct CDR3 sequences in the sample, the ten largest clones hold 7.4%. This sample was taken from a study of monozygotic twins with inflammatory bowel disease. The sample consisted of blood. The rearrangement uses TRBV27 and TRBJ2-5; TCRdb outputs TRBD1, but without DNA this stays unchecked. The origin of this receptor is a human donor with ulcerative colitis or Crohn's disease, or a healthy co-twin of an affected twin (not recorded which). CDR3 sequence: CASSVGHLGETQYF.